This T cell receptor (beta chain) was sequenced during a study of shared clonotypes between healthy human individuals. Study in general: Sampling drew on donors who were two women and a few men aged 18 to 49.

Points on this clone: No antigen is known for it.

Study-wide results and caveats: Naive subsets usually exceeded memory subsets in estimated richness. The study sampled only blood, and tissue repertoires likely differ.

Repertoires were generated with immunoSEQ multiplex PCR, while TCRdb's copy carries only in-frame clones and drops some. This sample yields more than 1.2 million clones, of which 97% to 99% are seen a single time; 0.36% belongs to the top ten. V lost 1 base, J lost 5 bases, and 12 bases lay in between. The germline gives CDR1 SGHNT, CDR2 YYREEE (reference sequence). The CDR3 spans 14 residues. The sequence was obtained from a man in his thirties or forties in good health. Sequences were obtained from naive CD4+ T cells sorted from blood. The subset was: CD45RA+ positively selected. J is TRBJ2-5 and V is TRBV5-4, with a weak D call TRBD2 (5 bases). For the CDR3, the DNA is TGTGCCAGCAGCTTGAACCGGGGTCGGGAGACCCAGTACTTC. It encodes CASSLNRGRETQYF.